This T cell receptor (beta chain) is drawn from a study of T cells in Graves' hyperthyroidism and ophthalmopathy. Study-level results: A median around 6.4 months before onset, the model predicted ophthalmopathy.

This clonotype was seen only a few times. Its antigen is currently unknown. Authors of the study amplified TCR beta CDR3 regions from RNA transcripts. HTBI primers drove first-round RT-PCR of the TCR CDR3. TCRdb re-derived calls from the multiplex PCR reads in MiXCR, one entry per CDR3 protein. The sample carries hundreds of thousands of distinct CDR3 sequences, about 19% recorded once. The sequenced material came from blood. The sequence was collected from a woman aged 45-65 years with Graves' hyperthyroidism that later progressed to Graves' ophthalmopathy.

The CDR3 spells CAISERPDEQYF. CDR3 sequence (DNA): TGTGCCATCAGTGAGAGGCCAGACGAGCAGTACTTC. The V gene is TRBV10-3, the J gene TRBJ2-7, with D unresolved. The germline V and J ends were trimmed by 2 bases and 5 bases, with 7 bases remaining between them. From germline, CDR1 is ENHRY and CDR2 SYGVKD. This CDR3 has 12 amino acids.